This record concerns one T cell receptor beta chain sequence. These data are taken from a study of blood T cell repertoires in COVID-19. Study-level information: T cells, B-cell-depleted T cells, or PBMCs provided the cDNA or gDNA that served as material.

In germline, CDR1 is MGHDK, CDR2 SYGVNS. With 6 bases removed from V and 11 bases from J, the gap between germline ends came to 11 bases. The CDR3 is 12 residues long. In the original analysis: Reference gene primer amplification gave estimated nucleated cell counts. Produced via immunoSEQ multiplex PCR; TCRdb's table is partial and in-frame only. V, J and clone size reflect that table, while D and trimming were determined from the DNA. The table lists some 110,000 clones, 82% of them singletons. The sequence was obtained from a woman aged 65 to 85 with acute or convalescent COVID-19. The sample taken for sequencing was peripheral blood. This chain connects TRBV25-1 to TRBJ1-6; no reliable D call. The CDR3 here is CASRQDSAPLHF. The CDR3 region has the DNA TGTGCCAGCAGACAAGACTCGGCACCCCTCCACTTT.